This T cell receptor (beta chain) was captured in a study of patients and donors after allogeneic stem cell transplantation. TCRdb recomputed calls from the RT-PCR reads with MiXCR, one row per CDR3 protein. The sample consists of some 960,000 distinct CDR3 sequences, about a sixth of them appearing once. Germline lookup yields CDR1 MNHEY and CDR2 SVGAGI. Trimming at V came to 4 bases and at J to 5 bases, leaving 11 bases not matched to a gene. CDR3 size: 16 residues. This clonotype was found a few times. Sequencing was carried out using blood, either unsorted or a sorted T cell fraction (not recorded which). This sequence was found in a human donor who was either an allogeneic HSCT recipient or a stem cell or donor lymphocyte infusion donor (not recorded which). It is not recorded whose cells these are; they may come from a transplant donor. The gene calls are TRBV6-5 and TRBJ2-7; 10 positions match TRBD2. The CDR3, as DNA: TGTGCCAGCAGTTCGACTACGGCTAGCGGGAGCAACGAGCAGTACTTC. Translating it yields CASSSTTASGSNEQYF.